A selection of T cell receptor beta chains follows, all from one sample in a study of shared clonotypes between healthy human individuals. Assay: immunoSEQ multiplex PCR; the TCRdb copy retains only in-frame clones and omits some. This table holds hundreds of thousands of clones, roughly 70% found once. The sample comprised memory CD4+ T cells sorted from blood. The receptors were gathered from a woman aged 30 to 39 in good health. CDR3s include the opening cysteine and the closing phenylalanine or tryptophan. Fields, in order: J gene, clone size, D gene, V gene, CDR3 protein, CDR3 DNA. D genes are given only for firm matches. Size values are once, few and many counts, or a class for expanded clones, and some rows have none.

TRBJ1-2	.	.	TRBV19	CASSTENPWSYGYTF	TGTGCCAGTAGCACAGAGAACCCCTGGAGCTATGGCTACACCTTC
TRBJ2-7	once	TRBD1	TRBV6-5	CASSLTPDRAYEQYF	TGTGCCAGCAGTCTGACTCCGGACAGGGCCTACGAGCAGTACTTC
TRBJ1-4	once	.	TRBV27	CASSLFSGQFSNEKLFF	TGTGCCAGCAGTTTATTCTCCGGACAGTTCAGTAATGAAAAACTGTTTTTT
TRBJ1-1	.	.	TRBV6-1	CASRRGLEVTEAFF	TGTGCCAGCAGGCGGGGGCTCGAGGTTACTGAAGCTTTCTTT
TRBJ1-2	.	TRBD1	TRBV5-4	CASISFRDRENYGYTF	TGTGCCAGCATCTCTTTCCGAGACAGGGAGAACTATGGCTACACCTTC
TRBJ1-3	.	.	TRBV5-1	CASSLGTVGNTIYF	TGCGCCAGCAGCCTAGGGACTGTCGGAAACACCATATATTTT
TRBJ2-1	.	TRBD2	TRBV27	CASSLYIAGEQFF	TGTGCCAGCAGTTTATATATAGCGGGGGAGCAGTTCTTC
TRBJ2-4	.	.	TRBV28	CASSLQGAKNIQYF	TGTGCCAGCAGTTTACAGGGGGCCAAAAACATTCAGTACTTC
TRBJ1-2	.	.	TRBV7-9	CASSLDGAGLNGYTF	TGTGCCAGCAGCTTGGATGGGGCGGGGTTAAATGGCTACACCTTC
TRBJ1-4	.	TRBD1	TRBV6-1	CASSPRGGNEKLFF	TGTGCCAGCAGCCCCAGGGGGGGTAATGAAAAACTGTTTTTT
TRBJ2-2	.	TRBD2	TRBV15	CATSSGLANTGELFF	TGTGCCACCAGCTCTGGACTAGCGAACACCGGGGAGCTGTTTTTT
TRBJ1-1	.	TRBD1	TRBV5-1	CASSLAPNRGQFEAFF	TGCGCCAGCAGCTTGGCCCCAAACAGGGGGCAATTTGAAGCTTTCTTT
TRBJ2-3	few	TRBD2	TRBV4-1	CASSQDPYGRAADTQYF	TGCGCCAGCAGCCAAGATCCTTACGGGAGGGCTGCAGATACGCAGTATTTT
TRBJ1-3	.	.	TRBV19	CASSISQPRTPGNTIYF	TGTGCCAGTAGTATCTCCCAACCCCGGACGCCGGGAAACACCATATATTTT
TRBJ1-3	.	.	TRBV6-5	CASSYLGGSGNTIYF	TGTGCCAGCAGTTACCTTGGGGGGTCAGGAAACACCATATATTTT
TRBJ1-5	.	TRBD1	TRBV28	CASRPDRGRGSNQPQHF	TGTGCCAGCAGACCCGACAGGGGACGAGGTAGCAATCAGCCCCAGCATTTT
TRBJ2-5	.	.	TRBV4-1	CASSQQRGTAAQYF	TGCGCCAGCAGCCAGCAGCGAGGTACCGCCGCCCAGTACTTC
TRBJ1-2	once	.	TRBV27	CASSFAAAYGYTF	TGTGCCAGCAGTTTTGCGGCAGCCTATGGCTACACCTTC
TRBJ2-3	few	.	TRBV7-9	CASSQVDRDSTDTQYF	TGTGCCAGCAGCCAAGTCGACCGGGACAGCACAGATACGCAGTATTTT
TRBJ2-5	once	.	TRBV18	CASSPPSLQETQYF	TGTGCCAGCTCACCTCCGTCCCTCCAAGAGACCCAGTACTTC
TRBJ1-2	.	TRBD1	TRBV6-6	CASSYRGQTNYGYTF	TGTGCCAGCAGTTACCGGGGACAGACTAACTATGGCTACACCTTC
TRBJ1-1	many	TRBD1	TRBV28	CASRPGGWDTEAFF	TGTGCCAGCAGACCAGGGGGGTGGGACACTGAAGCTTTCTTT
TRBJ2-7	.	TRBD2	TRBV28	CASSQTLAGVDEQYF	TGTGCCAGCAGTCAAACTTTAGCGGGAGTGGACGAGCAGTACTTC
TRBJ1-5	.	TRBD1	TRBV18	CASSPGTGFLQPQHF	TGTGCCAGCTCACCAGGGACAGGGTTTTTACAGCCCCAGCATTTT
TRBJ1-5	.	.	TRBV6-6	CASSRKGTVKNQPQHF	TGTGCCAGCAGTCGCAAAGGGACGGTAAAAAATCAGCCCCAGCATTTT
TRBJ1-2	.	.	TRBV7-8	CASSLESRVREGYTF	TGTGCCAGCAGCTTAGAATCCCGCGTCAGGGAAGGCTACACCTTC
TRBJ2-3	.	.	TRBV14	CASSFRDFWGTDTQYF	TGTGCCAGCAGCTTTCGGGATTTCTGGGGCACAGATACGCAGTATTTT
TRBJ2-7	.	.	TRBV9	CASSLNTGTPPYEQYF	TGTGCCAGCAGCCTCAATACCGGGACACCACCCTACGAGCAGTACTTC
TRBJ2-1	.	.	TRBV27	CASSLTLGSYNEQFF	TGTGCCAGCAGCTTAACGCTGGGCTCCTACAATGAGCAGTTCTTC
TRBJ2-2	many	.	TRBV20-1	CSARQTGELFF	TGCAGTGCTAGACAAACCGGGGAGCTGTTTTTT
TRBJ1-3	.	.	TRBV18	CASSPPSSETIYF	TGTGCCAGCTCACCACCGAGTTCGGAAACCATATATTTT
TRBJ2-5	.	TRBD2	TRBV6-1	CASSENSGGRETQYF	TGTGCCAGCAGTGAAAATAGCGGGGGGCGGGAGACCCAGTACTTC
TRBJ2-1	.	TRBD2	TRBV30	CARKLAGGPSMFF	TGTGCCCGAAAACTAGCGGGAGGGCCCAGTATGTTCTTC
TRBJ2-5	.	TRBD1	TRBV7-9	CASSFPGQGSQETQYF	TGTGCCAGCAGCTTCCCGGGACAGGGTTCCCAAGAGACCCAGTACTTC
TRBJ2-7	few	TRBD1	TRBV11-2	CASSLGYRTGSGEQYF	TGTGCCAGCAGCTTAGGGTATCGGACAGGGTCCGGCGAGCAGTACTTC
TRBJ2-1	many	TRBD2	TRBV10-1	CASSEYEAGGKEQFF	TGCGCCAGCAGTGAGTATGAGGCGGGAGGGAAGGAGCAGTTCTTC
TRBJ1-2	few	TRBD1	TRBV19	CASSIGRGQGRIYGYTF	TGTGCCAGTAGTATCGGTCGCGGACAGGGGAGGATATATGGCTACACCTTC
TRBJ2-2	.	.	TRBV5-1	CASSPGDSVAGELFF	TGCGCCAGCAGCCCGGGGGACAGTGTTGCCGGGGAGCTGTTTTTT
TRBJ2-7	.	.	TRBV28	CASTEGLPSSYEQYF	TGTGCCAGCACCGAAGGCTTACCGAGCTCCTACGAGCAGTACTTC
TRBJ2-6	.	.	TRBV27	CASSFSGANVLTF	TGTGCCAGCAGTTTCTCTGGGGCCAACGTCCTGACTTTC
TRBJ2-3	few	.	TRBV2	CATDVRDLGPDTQYF	TGTGCCACCGACGTTCGGGATTTAGGGCCAGATACGCAGTATTTT
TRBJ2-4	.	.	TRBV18	CASSPTGPRAKNIQYF	TGTGCCAGCTCACCGACAGGTCCACGGGCCAAAAACATTCAGTACTTC
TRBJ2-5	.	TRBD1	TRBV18	CASSRPGQGATQYF	TGTGCCAGCTCACGGCCGGGACAGGGGGCGACCCAGTACTTC
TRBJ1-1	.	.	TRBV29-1	CSVATGRNTEAFF	TGCAGCGTAGCCACAGGGAGGAACACTGAAGCTTTCTTT
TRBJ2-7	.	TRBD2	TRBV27	CASSLQLAGVNEQYF	TGTGCCAGCAGTTTACAACTAGCGGGAGTTAACGAGCAGTACTTC
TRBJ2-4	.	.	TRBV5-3	CARSLWCTAIAKNIQYF	TGTGCCAGAAGCTTGTGGTGCACGGCCATAGCCAAAAACATTCAGTACTTC
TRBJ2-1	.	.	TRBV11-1	CASSLEGEQFF	TGTGCCAGCAGCTTAGAAGGGGAGCAGTTCTTC
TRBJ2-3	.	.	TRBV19	CASSTGVDTDTQYF	TGTGCCAGTAGTACAGGGGTTGACACAGATACGCAGTATTTT
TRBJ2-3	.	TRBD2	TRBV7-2	CASVPGLAGGRSTDTQYF	TGTGCCAGCGTTCCGGGACTAGCGGGAGGAAGGTCCACAGATACGCAGTATTTT